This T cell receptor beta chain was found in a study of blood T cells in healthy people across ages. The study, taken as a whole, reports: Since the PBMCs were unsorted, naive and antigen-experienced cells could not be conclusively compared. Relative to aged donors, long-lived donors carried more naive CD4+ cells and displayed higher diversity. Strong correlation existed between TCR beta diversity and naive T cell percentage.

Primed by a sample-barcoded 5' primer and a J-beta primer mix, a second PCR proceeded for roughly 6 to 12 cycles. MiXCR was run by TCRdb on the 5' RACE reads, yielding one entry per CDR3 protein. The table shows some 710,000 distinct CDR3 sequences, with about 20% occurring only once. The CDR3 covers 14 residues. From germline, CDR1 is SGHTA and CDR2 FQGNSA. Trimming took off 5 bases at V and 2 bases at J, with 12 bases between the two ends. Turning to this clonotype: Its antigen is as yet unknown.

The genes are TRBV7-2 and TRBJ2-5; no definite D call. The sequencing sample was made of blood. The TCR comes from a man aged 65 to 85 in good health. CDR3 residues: CASSRQTIQETQYF. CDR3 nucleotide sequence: TGTGCCAGCAGCCGTCAGACGATTCAAGAGACCCAGTACTTC.